This T cell receptor (beta chain) was observed in a study of cytomegalovirus exposure and HLA in healthy donors (dated 2017 in TCRdb). Study-wide context: A later analysis indicated that the 120 or so validation repertoires were generated on the platform also employed for the roughly 720 repertoires of the first cohort. Along with the approximately 650-subject first cohort, a separate validation cohort of roughly 110 different subjects was used. The study was designed to test whether signatures of past pathogen exposure could be identified by cataloging public T cell receptors. The study combined high-throughput TCR immunosequencing, statistical association of individual TCRs with disease status, and machine learning to predict cytomegalovirus infection status.

On the study overall, not on this receptor specifically: In vitro tests confirmed that a few of the cytomegalovirus-associated TCR beta chains recognize cytomegalovirus antigens. The study listed 150 to 200 TCR beta chains as associated with cytomegalovirus. The authors suggested that the approach could potentially be extended to other disease states and immunological phenotypes. Cytomegalovirus status was reported to be diagnosed by the classifier with high specificity and sensitivity in both the original and validation cohorts. A later analysis lacked HLA typing for the validation cohort, so it scored co-occurrence in that cohort across all 120 repertoires. A later analysis found that TCRs clustered in the first cohort also tended to co-occur in the 120 validation repertoires, with approximately 95% of cluster scores above 0. Most TCR sequences were seen in very few donors, while some public TCRs were found in many individuals.

The donors were included in the validation cohort of approximately 130 subjects, a group kept apart from the roughly 610-subject first cohort. To prepare the library, the immunoSEQ multiplex PCR assay was applied. Under the source paper's analysis protocol: A statistical classification framework was developed to diagnose cytomegalovirus status using the catalog of TCR beta chain sequences. As stored in TCRdb, this immuneACCESS dataset retains in-frame rearrangements with V and J assigned. A fraction of the clones does not appear; measured against another copy, unresolved V genes explain less than half of the discrepancy, and the remainder lacks a known reason. V and J calls plus clone size are reproduced from that table; the DNA served to infer D and trimming. In this sample the table shows some 170,000 clones, roughly nine tenths of which occur a single time. Over 9% of the sample goes to the ten largest clones.

Comments on this clone: Its antigen remains unidentified. There are no base qualities to consult, and no much larger clone falls within one base.

For CDR1 and CDR2, the germline V gene (reference sequence) lists GTSNPN and SVGIG. Measured from the cysteine to the phenylalanine, the CDR3 is 12 residues long. Only the CDR3 DNA is retained, 36 bases long and in frame from the first base. A distance of 23 bases separates the germline ends of V and J, which lose 7 bases and 16 bases respectively. This sequence originates from a woman aged 18-29 years in good health and CMV-seropositive. The chain employs TRBV30 and TRBJ1-5, with the D gene not confidently named. The sample was PBMCs. The CDR3 reads CAYSLKSGPRHF. The nucleotide sequence is given as TGTGCCTACAGCCTTAAATCAGGTCCCCGCCATTTT.